The next 7 T cell receptor beta chains were all read from a single sample in a study of Ad26.COV2.S vaccination and SARS-CoV-2 variants. Data came from immunoSEQ multiplex PCR; TCRdb stores just in-frame clones and leaves some out. The sample lists around 300,000 clones, about 87% occurring once. Treatment: 19 received Ad26.COV2.S at low or high dose, single or two shots; roughly five received placebo; per-sample allocation not given. Sampling occurred on day 63 after the first vaccine or placebo injection. The sequencing used peripheral blood, collected in a trial of Ad26.COV2.S vaccine versus placebo. The receptors here all came from a person aged 18-65 years who received the Ad26.COV2.S COVID-19 vaccine or a placebo.

This rearrangement joins TRBV27 to TRBJ2-1; D is uncertain. The V end lost 6 bases, the J end lost 9 bases, and 21 bases lay between the germline ends. The CDR3 consists of 15 residues. Germline V CDR1 and CDR2: MNHEY, SMNVEV (reference sequence). CDR3 bases: TGTGCCAGCAGGTCCCTAGAGTCCATTTTGCGTGAGCAGTTCTTC. This encodes CASRSLESILREQFF.

A note on this clone: The identical CDR3 is also encoded by other nucleotide sequences in the sample. The chain uses TRBV7-9 and TRBJ1-1; D uncertain. Germline assignment: CDR1 SEHNR and CDR2 FQNEAQ (reference sequence). The CDR3 has 13 residues. V shed 6 bases and J shed 1 base, with 9 bases lying between them. This chain's CDR3 is CASSLRQNTEAFF. DNA of the CDR3: TGTGCCAGCAGTTTAAGACAGAACACTGAAGCTTTCTTT. Full variable domain (missing parts from reference TRBV7-9 and TRBJ1-1): DTGVSQNPRHKITKRGQNVTFRCDPISEHNRLYWYRQTLGQGPEFLTYFQNEAQLEKSRLLSDRFSAERPKGSFSTLEIQRTEQGDSAMYLCASSLRQNTEAFFGQGTRLTVV.

This rearrangement joins TRBV9 to TRBJ1-1, with 7 nucleotides matching TRBD1. Germline V gene sequence: CDR1 SGDLS, CDR2 YYNGEE. V trimming: 3 bases; J trimming: 6 bases; junction bases outside the gene matches: 11. This CDR3 has 15 residues. CDR3 in DNA: TGTGCCAGCAGCGACAGGGGCGGTGTGGATGCTGAAGCTTTCTTT. As protein: CASSDRGGVDAEAFF. The variable domain in full, completed from reference TRBV9 and TRBJ1-1, reads DSGVTQTPKHLITATGQRVTLRCSPRSGDLSVYWYQQSLDQGLQFLIQYYNGEERAKGNILERFSAQQFPDLHSELNLSSLELGDSALYFCASSDRGGVDAEAFFGQGTRLTVV.

This chain links TRBV7-2 with TRBJ2-7; TRBD1 matches 11 bases. CDR1 is SGHTA and CDR2 is FQGNSA in the germline V gene. The CDR3 runs 15 residues. The V gene end was trimmed by 5 bases and the J gene end by 2 bases; junction bases not matched to a gene: 5. The CDR3 coding sequence is TGTGCCAGCAGCCGGGGGACAGGGGGGACCTACGAGCAGTACTTC. It translates to CASSRGTGGTYEQYF. Full variable domain (remainder filled in from reference TRBV7-2 and TRBJ2-7): GAGVSQSPSNKVTEKGKDVELRCDPISGHTALYWYRQSLGQGLEFLIYFQGNSAPDKSGLPSDRFSAERTGGSVSTLTIQRTQQEDSAVYLCASSRGTGGTYEQYFGPGTRLTVT.

The chain couples TRBV7-9 to TRBJ1-2; tentatively, D is TRBD1 (5 bases). The V end lost 0 bases, the J end lost 5 bases, and 7 bases lay between the germline ends. Germline-derived CDR1 and CDR2 are SEHNR and FQNEAQ (reference sequence). The CDR3 is 13 residues long. The CDR3, as DNA: TGTGCCAGCAGCTTAGCGAGGGGTTATGGCTACACCTTC. Translated: CASSLARGYGYTF.

V and J are TRBV10-3 and TRBJ2-7, with 8 bases that match TRBD1. V shed 3 bases and J 0 bases; nucleotides not matched to a gene: 13. There are 18 residues in the CDR3. CDR1 is ENHRY and CDR2 is SYGVKD in the germline V gene. The CDR3 is CAISDEGGQVRSSYEQYF. For the CDR3, the DNA is TGTGCCATCAGTGATGAGGGGGGACAGGTCAGGAGCTCCTACGAGCAGTACTTC.

The V and J genes are TRBV28 and TRBJ1-1, with 9 bases fitting TRBD1. Germline V gene data show CDR1 as MDHEN and CDR2 as SYDVKM. The CDR3 has 14 amino acids. After removal of 11 bases from V and 0 bases from J, the junction contained 7 bases not matched to a gene. The CDR3 DNA sequence: TGTGCCGGCATGACAGGGGGGGTGAACACTGAAGCTTTCTTT. As protein: CAGMTGGVNTEAFF. The full variable domain, rest sourced from reference TRBV28 and TRBJ1-1, is DVKVTQSSRYLVKRTGEKVFLECVQDMDHENMFWYRQDPGLGLRLIYFSYDVKMKEKGDIPEGYSVSREKKERFSLILESASTNQTSMYLCAGMTGGVNTEAFFGQGTRLTVV.